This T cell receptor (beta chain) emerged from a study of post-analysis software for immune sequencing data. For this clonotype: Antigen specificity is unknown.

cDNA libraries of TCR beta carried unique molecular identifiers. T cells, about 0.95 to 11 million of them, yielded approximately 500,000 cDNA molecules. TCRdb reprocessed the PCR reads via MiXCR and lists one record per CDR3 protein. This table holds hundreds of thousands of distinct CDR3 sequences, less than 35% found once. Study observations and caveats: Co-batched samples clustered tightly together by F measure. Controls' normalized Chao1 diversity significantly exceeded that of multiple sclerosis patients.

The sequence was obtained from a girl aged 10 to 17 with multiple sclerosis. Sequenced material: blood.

CDR3 sequence reads: CSAKTSGGYRETQYF. The CDR3 coding sequence is TGCAGTGCTAAGACTAGCGGGGGGTACAGAGAGACCCAGTACTTC. The chain joins TRBV20-1 to TRBJ2-5, with 13 bases identical to TRBD2. Trimming at V came to 4 bases and at J to 4 bases, leaving 6 bases not matched to a gene. The CDR3 has 15 residues. CDR1 is DFQATT, CDR2 SNEGSKA, per germline (reference sequence).